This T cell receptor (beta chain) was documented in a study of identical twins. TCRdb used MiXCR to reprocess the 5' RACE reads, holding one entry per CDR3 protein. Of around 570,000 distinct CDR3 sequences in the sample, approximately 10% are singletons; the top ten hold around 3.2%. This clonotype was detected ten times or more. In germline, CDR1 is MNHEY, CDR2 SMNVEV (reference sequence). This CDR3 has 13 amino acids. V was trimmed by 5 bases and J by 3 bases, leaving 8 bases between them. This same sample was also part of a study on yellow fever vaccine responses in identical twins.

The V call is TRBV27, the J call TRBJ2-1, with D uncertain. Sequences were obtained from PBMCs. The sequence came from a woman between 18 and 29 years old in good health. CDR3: CASSPEYYNEQFF. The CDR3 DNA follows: TGTGCCAGCAGTCCGGAATACTACAATGAGCAGTTCTTC.